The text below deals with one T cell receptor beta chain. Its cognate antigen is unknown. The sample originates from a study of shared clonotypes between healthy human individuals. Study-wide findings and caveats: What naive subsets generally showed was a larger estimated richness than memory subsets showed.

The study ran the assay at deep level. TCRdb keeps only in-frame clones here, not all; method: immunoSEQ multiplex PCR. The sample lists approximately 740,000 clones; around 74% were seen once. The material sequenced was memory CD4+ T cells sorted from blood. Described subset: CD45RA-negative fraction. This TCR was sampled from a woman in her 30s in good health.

The CDR3 spells CSVYDFAPLNEQFF. In DNA form, the CDR3 reads TGCAGCGTGTATGACTTCGCTCCCCTCAATGAGCAGTTCTTC. J is TRBJ2-1 and V is TRBV29-1; D unclear. CDR1 is SQVTM, CDR2 ANQGSEA, per germline. Deletions cut 6 bases from V and 6 bases from J, with 18 bases between. The CDR3 runs 14 residues.